These 32 T cell receptor beta chains share one sample of origin, sequenced in a study of blood T cell repertoires in COVID-19. Produced via immunoSEQ multiplex PCR; TCRdb's table is partial and in-frame only. The sample includes roughly 35,000 clones, 85% to 95% of them seen just once. The specimen was peripheral blood. These receptors came from a human donor in a cohort sampled during active COVID-19.

The chain joins TRBV3-1 (or the pseudogene TRBV3-2) to TRBJ2-3, with TRBD2 matching 12 bases. Per germline, CDR1 LGHDT and CDR2 YNNKEL (reference sequence). This CDR3 comprises 16 residues. V shed 3 bases, J shed 3 bases, and the junction held 4 bases outside the gene matches. Here the CDR3 DNA reads TGTGCCAGCAGCCATCTCGGGACTAGCGGGACAGATACGCAGTATTTT. Amino acids: CASSHLGTSGTDTQYF.

This rearrangement joins TRBV7-9 to TRBJ2-7, with 10 bases lining up with TRBD1. This CDR3 contains 13 residues. With V trimmed by 5 bases and J by 5 bases, 3 bases remained unmatched. The germline gives CDR1 SEHNR, CDR2 FQNEAQ (reference sequence). CDR3 sequence: CASSRGQGHEQYF. The CDR3 nucleotides read TGTGCCAGCAGCCGGGGACAGGGGCACGAGCAGTACTTC.

The rearrangement uses TRBV3-1 (or the pseudogene TRBV3-2) and TRBJ2-7; 8 bases are a match to TRBD2. V gave up 0 bases and J gave up 6 bases; unmatched junction bases: 4. Germline CDR1 reads LGHDT; CDR2 reads YNNKEL (reference sequence). The CDR3 is 14 residues long. The CDR3 loop is CASSQEVAGGEQYF. The DNA for the CDR3 is TGTGCCAGCAGCCAAGAGGTGGCGGGAGGCGAGCAGTACTTC.

The chain carries TRBV27 and TRBJ2-1, with 15 bases matching TRBD2. Germline assignment: CDR1 MNHEY and CDR2 SMNVEV (reference sequence). Trimming took 5 bases from V and 5 from J; bases not matched to a gene: 7. This CDR3 is 17 amino acids long. As DNA, the CDR3 is TGTGCCAGCAGTGGACTAGCGGGGGGGAATTATAACAATGAGCAGTTCTTC. This encodes CASSGLAGGNYNNEQFF.

The chain recombines TRBV29-1 with TRBJ2-5, with D possibly being TRBD2 (5 bases). The V and J ends lost 4 bases and 5 bases respectively, with 14 bases between them. Per the germline V gene, CDR1 is SQVTM and CDR2 is ANQGSEA. The CDR3 covers 13 residues. CDR3 in amino acids: CSVVTGSLETQYF. The CDR3 DNA follows: TGCAGCGTTGTAACTGGGAGTTTGGAGACCCAGTACTTC.

The rearrangement uses TRBV30 and TRBJ2-7; maybe TRBD1 (6 bases). The V and J ends lost 1 base and 7 bases respectively, with 11 bases between them. The CDR3 sequence is 12 residues long. Germline V lookup: CDR1 GTSNPN, CDR2 SVGIG (reference sequence). CDR3 sequence: CAWSAYRGEQYF. As DNA, the CDR3 is TGTGCCTGGAGTGCATATAGGGGGGAGCAGTACTTC.

The chain carries TRBV18 and TRBJ2-7; 11 positions match TRBD1. The CDR3 extends over 18 amino acids. Germline V gene data show CDR1 as KGHSH and CDR2 as LQKENI. V was pared by 1 base and J by 1 base, with 9 bases of the junction left unmatched. CDR3: CASSPRKPGTGGSYEQYF. Here the CDR3 DNA reads TGTGCCAGCTCACCACGTAAACCTGGGACAGGGGGTTCCTACGAGCAGTACTTC.

The chain has TRBV10-3 and TRBJ1-1; 10 bases agree with TRBD1. This CDR3 contains 15 residues. Trimming took 5 bases from V and 0 from J; bases not matched to a gene: 3. Germline loops: CDR1 ENHRY, CDR2 SYGVKD. In DNA, the CDR3 is TGTGCCATCAGTAGACAGGGGGCGCTGAACACTGAAGCTTTCTTT. Its translation is CAISRQGALNTEAFF.

The V call is TRBV15, the J call TRBJ2-7, with D uncertain. Looked up from germline, CDR1 is LNHNV and CDR2 is YYDKDF (reference sequence). The ends were cut back, 4 bases at V and 2 bases at J, with 12 bases in the middle. The CDR3 is 14 amino acids. CDR3 in DNA: TGTGCCACCAGCATTTTAGAACCTCCCTACGAGCAGTACTTC. It is translated as CATSILEPPYEQYF.

The chain uses TRBV15 and TRBJ2-2, with TRBD1 matching 11 bases. CDR1 is LNHNV and CDR2 is YYDKDF in the germline V gene (reference sequence). The CDR3 covers 17 residues. V shed 3 bases, J shed 6 bases, and the junction held 9 bases outside the gene matches. CDR3 sequence: CATSRTFGDRGAGELFF. DNA of the CDR3: TGTGCCACCAGCAGGACCTTCGGGGACAGGGGGGCCGGGGAGCTGTTTTTT.

The chain employs TRBV7-2 and TRBJ2-7, with D perhaps TRBD1 (5 bases). The CDR3 length is 13 residues. The V and J ends lost 1 base and 3 bases respectively, with 7 bases between them. CDR1 is SGHTA and CDR2 is FQGNSA in the germline V gene. CDR3 sequence (DNA): TGTGCCAGCAGCTTAGGCAGGGACTACGAGCAGTACTTC. Its protein product is CASSLGRDYEQYF.

The genes are TRBV29-1 and TRBJ2-6, with D tentatively TRBD2 (6 bases). Trimming removed 6 bases at V and 1 base at J, with 10 bases between. Germline CDR1 reads SQVTM; CDR2 reads ANQGSEA. This CDR3 spans 14 amino acids. DNA for the CDR3: TGCAGCGTCGGAGGGCCTTCTGGGGCCAACGTCCTGACTTTC. It encodes CSVGGPSGANVLTF.

J is TRBJ2-1 and V is TRBV5-1; TRBD2 matches at 7 bases. J was trimmed by 4 bases and V by 0 bases; bases with no gene match: 4. The CDR3 spans 15 residues. Germline assignment: CDR1 SGHRS and CDR2 YFSETQ. This CDR3 is CASSLGASGYNEQFF. CDR3 in DNA: TGCGCCAGCAGCTTGGGGGCTAGCGGATACAATGAGCAGTTCTTC.

The chain is built from TRBV30 and TRBJ1-5; weak D call: TRBD1 (5 bases). V lost 5 bases to trimming and J lost 5 bases, with 13 bases between them. The germline gives CDR1 GTSNPN, CDR2 SVGIG (reference sequence). The CDR3 spans 13 residues. The CDR3 bases are TGTGCCTGGTCGACAGCTATCTATCAGCCCCAGCATTTT. As protein: CAWSTAIYQPQHF.

J is TRBJ1-1 and V is TRBV7-3, with 8 bases matching TRBD1. CDR1 and CDR2 from the germline V gene are SGHTA and FQGTGA. V was clipped by 5 bases and J by 11 bases; unmatched bases: 7. This CDR3 comprises 12 residues. CDR3 nucleotides: TGTGCCAGCAGCCCAGTGACAGGGGTGGCTTTCTTT. This sequence encodes CASSPVTGVAFF.

The J gene is TRBJ2-5, the V gene TRBV19; TRBD1 matches 9 bases. Germline V CDR1 and CDR2: LNHDA, SQIVND (reference sequence). The junction had 8 bases not matched to a gene; V was cut back by 7 bases and J by 2 bases. This CDR3 region has 15 residues. Here the CDR3 reads CASNSPGTGQETQYF. The CDR3 bases are TGTGCCAGTAATTCTCCAGGGACAGGGCAAGAGACCCAGTACTTC.

The chain recombines TRBV7-9 with TRBJ2-1; D possibly corresponds to TRBD2 (5 bases). CDR1 and CDR2 (germline): SEHNR, FQNEAQ (reference sequence). The CDR3 totals 12 residues. The germline V and J ends were trimmed by 4 bases and 10 bases, with 11 bases remaining between them. The CDR3 DNA reads as TGTGCCAGCAGCTCGCTAGCTTTGGAGCAGTTCTTC. It yields the protein CASSSLALEQFF.

The CDR3 sequence is CASSSTTGIRETQYF. Here the CDR3 DNA reads TGCGCCAGCAGTTCTACGACGGGTATTCGAGAGACCCAGTACTTC. The rearrangement joins TRBV10-2 to TRBJ2-5; no firm D call. CDR1 is WSHSY and CDR2 is SAAADI in the germline V gene. V shed 5 bases and J shed 4 bases, with 17 bases lying between them. The CDR3 covers 15 residues.

V gene TRBV18 combines with J gene TRBJ2-2; TRBD1 might be the D (6 bases). Trimming removed 3 bases at V and 3 bases at J, with 11 bases between. CDR3 length equals 15 residues. CDR1 and CDR2 from the germline V gene are KGHSH and LQKENI. CDR3 nucleotides: TGTGCCAGCTCACCTGAGACAGGATACACCGGGGAGCTGTTTTTT. Protein sequence: CASSPETGYTGELFF. Filled out from reference TRBV18 and TRBJ2-2, the complete variable domain reads NAGVMQNPRHLVRRRGQEARLRCSPMKGHSHVYWYRQLPEEGLKFMVYLQKENIIDESGMPKERFSAEFPKEGPSILRIQQVVRGDSAAYFCASSPETGYTGELFFGEGSRLTVL.

In its sample, this clone is medium-sized. The rearrangement uses TRBV30 and TRBJ2-7; TRBD2 is a possible D gene (5 bases). The V end was cut by 2 bases, the J end by 0 bases, with 11 bases between. Germline V gene data show CDR1 as GTSNPN and CDR2 as SVGIG (reference sequence). This CDR3 region has 14 residues. As DNA, the CDR3 is TGTGCCTGGAGTTTAGAGGGATCCTCCTACGAGCAGTACTTC. Protein: CAWSLEGSSYEQYF.

This chain links TRBV19 with TRBJ1-5, with a possible D match to TRBD1 (5 bases). V was pared by 5 bases and J by 5 bases, with 10 bases between. CDR3 length: 13 amino acids. The germline V gene encodes CDR1 LNHDA and CDR2 SQIVND (reference sequence). CDR3 coding DNA: TGTGCCAGTAGTGACGCCAGGGATCAGCCCCAGCATTTT. Its translation is CASSDARDQPQHF.

CDR3 in amino acids: CASSQLLGGGVNTGELFF. The CDR3 DNA sequence: TGTGCCAGCAGCCAATTGCTCGGCGGGGGGGTAAACACCGGGGAGCTGTTTTTT. The rearrangement uses TRBV4-2 and TRBJ2-2; 9 nucleotides agree with TRBD2. The length of the CDR3 is 18 residues. The germline gives CDR1 LGHNA, CDR2 YNFKEQ. J lost 2 bases, V lost 2 bases, and 9 bases had no gene match.

This chain links TRBV6-5 with TRBJ2-1; 14 bases map to TRBD2. V was clipped by 6 bases and J by 5 bases; unmatched bases: 3. The CDR3 sequence is 15 residues long. The germline V gene has CDR1 MNHEY and CDR2 SVGAGI. The CDR3 region is CASSETSGRDNEQFF. The CDR3 nucleotides read TGTGCCAGCAGCGAGACTAGCGGGAGGGACAATGAGCAGTTCTTC.

The chain uses TRBV5-1 and TRBJ2-1, with D possibly TRBD2 on 6 matching bases. Germline V gene lookup returns CDR1 SGHRS and CDR2 YFSETQ. V lost 0 bases and J lost 3, with 7 bases in between. The CDR3 loop spans 14 amino acids. The CDR3 DNA sequence: TGCGCCAGCAGCTTGGGGGGAGGCTACAATGAGCAGTTCTTC. Protein product: CASSLGGGYNEQFF.

This rearrangement joins TRBV5-6 to TRBJ2-1; D not certain. The CDR3 extends over 12 amino acids. V lost 3 bases and J lost 9, with 10 bases in between. Germline loops: CDR1 SGHDT, CDR2 YYEEEE. The CDR3 is CASSSGGGEQFF. CDR3 bases: TGTGCCAGCAGCTCTGGCGGCGGTGAGCAGTTCTTC.

This sequence joins TRBV7-2 and TRBJ2-5; 10 bases are shared with TRBD2. After removal of 3 bases from V and 3 bases from J, the junction contained 13 bases not matched to a gene. CDR3 length: 18 residues. From germline, CDR1 is SGHTA and CDR2 FQGNSA. CDR3 DNA sequence: TGTGCCAGCAGCTTGAGCAGATTAGCGGGAGGAAGGGAAGAGACCCAGTACTTC. Amino acid sequence: CASSLSRLAGGREETQYF.

The chain carries TRBV2 and TRBJ1-1; no clear D. The CDR3 loop spans 15 amino acids. Trimming left V 6 bases short and J 4 bases short, with 18 bases between. Germline V gene data show CDR1 as SNHLY and CDR2 as FYNNEI. DNA of the CDR3: TGTGCCAGCAGAGGAGGCCTCGACGTCGCCACTGAAGCTTTCTTT. Translating gives CASRGGLDVATEAFF. Drawing the rest from reference TRBV2 and TRBJ1-1, the complete variable domain is EPEVTQTPSHQVTQMGQEVILRCVPISNHLYFYWYRQILGQKVEFLVSFYNNEISEKSEIFDDQFSVERPDGSNFTLKIRSTKLEDSAMYFCASRGGLDVATEAFFGQGTRLTVV.

The rearrangement uses TRBV14 and TRBJ2-7; TRBD1 matches 7 bases. The V and J ends lost 3 bases and 3 bases, in that order; junction bases with no gene match: 11. This CDR3 region has 16 residues. Germline V gene lookup returns CDR1 SGHDN and CDR2 FVKESK. The CDR3 DNA follows: TGTGCCAGCAGCCAGGGGACAGTTACCTTACTCTACGAGCAGTACTTC. Amino acid sequence: CASSQGTVTLLYEQYF.

This clone was seen a few times. The V and J genes are TRBV20-1 and TRBJ1-5; the D gene is possibly TRBD1 (5 bases). Germline CDR1 is DFQATT and CDR2 is SNEGSKA (reference sequence). Trimming removed 6 bases from V and 9 bases from J, with 6 bases in between. This CDR3 comprises 9 residues. CDR3 loop: CSAGGPQHF. CDR3 coding DNA: TGCAGTGCCGGGGGGCCCCAGCATTTT.

The chain links TRBV24-1 to TRBJ2-2; 8 bases fit TRBD2. The germline gives CDR1 KGHDR, CDR2 SFDVKD. The CDR3 has 16 residues. V gave up 4 bases and J gave up 1 base; unmatched junction bases: 4. The CDR3 protein is CATSDPGGGNTGELFF. The CDR3 bases are TGTGCCACCAGTGACCCCGGGGGGGGGAACACCGGGGAGCTGTTTTTT.

V is TRBV3-1 (or the pseudogene TRBV3-2) and J is TRBJ2-1, with D possibly matching TRBD1 (6 bases). V was clipped by 0 bases and J by 4 bases, with 16 bases between them. The CDR3 totals 17 residues. The germline V gene encodes CDR1 LGHDT and CDR2 YNNKEL (reference sequence). The CDR3 DNA is TGTGCCAGCAGCCAAGAAGACCGGGACATCAGGTACAATGAGCAGTTCTTC. Translation gives CASSQEDRDIRYNEQFF.

This chain links TRBV7-3 with TRBJ2-1; D is unresolved. Germline CDR1 SGHTA, CDR2 FQGTGA. V was trimmed by 1 base and J by 5 bases, leaving 9 bases between them. This CDR3 has 14 amino acids. The CDR3 region has the DNA TGTGCCAGCAGCTTAAATTTAGTTGACAATGAGCAGTTCTTC. It codes for CASSLNLVDNEQFF.